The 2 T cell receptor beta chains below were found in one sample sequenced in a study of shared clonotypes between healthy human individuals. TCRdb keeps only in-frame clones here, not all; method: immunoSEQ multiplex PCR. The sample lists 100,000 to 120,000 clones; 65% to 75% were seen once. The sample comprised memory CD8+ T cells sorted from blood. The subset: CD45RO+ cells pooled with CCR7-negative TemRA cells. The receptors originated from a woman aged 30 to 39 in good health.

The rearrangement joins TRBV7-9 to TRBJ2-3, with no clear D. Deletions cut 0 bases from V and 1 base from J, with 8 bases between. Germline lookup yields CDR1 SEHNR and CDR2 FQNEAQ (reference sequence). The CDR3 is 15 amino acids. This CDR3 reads CASSLAPSGTDTQYF. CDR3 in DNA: TGTGCCAGCAGCTTAGCGCCAAGCGGCACAGATACGCAGTATTTT.

The CDR3 region is CSVLGLAGDNEQFF. CDR3 in DNA: TGCAGCGTTCTCGGTCTAGCGGGAGACAATGAGCAGTTCTTC. The rearrangement links TRBV29-1 to TRBJ2-1; 10 positions match TRBD2. Germline CDR1 is SQVTM and CDR2 is ANQGSEA. Unmatched junction bases numbered 6, after V lost 5 bases and J lost 5 bases. The CDR3 contains 14 residues.